These 26 T cell receptor beta chains share one sample of origin, sequenced in a study of blood T cell repertoires in COVID-19. Data came from immunoSEQ multiplex PCR; TCRdb stores just in-frame clones and leaves some out. The sample lists 100,000 to 120,000 clones; about 72% were seen once. The sample taken for sequencing was peripheral blood. All receptors come from a woman in her sixties with acute or convalescent COVID-19.

The V call is TRBV7-2, the J call TRBJ2-1, with 8 bases that match TRBD2. Germline CDR1 is SGHTA and CDR2 is FQGNSA. The CDR3 consists of 16 residues. With 2 bases clipped from V and 6 bases from J, the junction kept 9 bases outside the gene matches. CDR3 sequence (DNA): TGTGCCAGCAGCTTATTCAGCGGGGGCCTCGGCAATGAGCAGTTCTTC. This codes for CASSLFSGGLGNEQFF.

This rearrangement joins TRBV28 to TRBJ1-1; TRBD1 matches 7 bases. Per the germline V gene, CDR1 is MDHEN and CDR2 is SYDVKM. The junction had 7 bases not matched to a gene; V was cut back by 6 bases and J by 12 bases. The CDR3 loop spans 11 amino acids. CDR3 loop: CASRDDRAPFF. CDR3 nucleotides: TGTGCCAGCAGAGACGACAGGGCACCTTTCTTT.

The chain joins TRBV19 to TRBJ2-5, with 7 nucleotides matching TRBD1. Germline loops: CDR1 LNHDA, CDR2 SQIVND (reference sequence). V dropped 6 bases and J dropped 2; count of bases not matched to a gene: 6. The CDR3 totals 14 residues. Here the CDR3 DNA reads TGTGCCAGTAGGCAGACAGGGTTTCAAGAGACCCAGTACTTC. Its protein product is CASRQTGFQETQYF.

This chain connects TRBV30 to TRBJ2-7; 9 nucleotides agree with TRBD1. Trimming at V came to 1 base and at J to 3 bases, leaving 10 bases not matched to a gene. The CDR3 contains 16 residues. Germline CDR1 GTSNPN, CDR2 SVGIG (reference sequence). The CDR3 here is CAWSEIGQGNFYEQYF. DNA of the CDR3: TGTGCCTGGAGTGAAATCGGACAGGGGAATTTCTACGAGCAGTACTTC. The entire variable domain, with the rest obtained from reference TRBV30 and TRBJ2-7, is as follows: SQTIHQWPATLVQPVGSPLSLECTVEGTSNPNLYWYRQAAGRGLQLLFYSVGIGQISSEVPQNLSASRPQDRQFILSSKKLLLSDSGFYLCAWSEIGQGNFYEQYFGPGTRLTVT.

This chain connects TRBV3-1 (or the pseudogene TRBV3-2) to TRBJ1-1; 9 bases align to TRBD1. V was pared by 2 bases and J by 7 bases, with 11 bases of the junction left unmatched. The CDR3 spans 16 residues. Germline V gene data show CDR1 as LGHDT and CDR2 as YNNKEL (reference sequence). The CDR3 bases are TGTGCCAGCAGCCAATCGGGGACAGGGCGGTTGGGTGAAGCTTTCTTT. Translated: CASSQSGTGRLGEAFF.

V gene TRBV6-1 combines with J gene TRBJ2-5; D is possibly TRBD2 (7 bases). The CDR3 runs to 20 residues. Trimming removed 4 bases from V and 3 bases from J, with 30 bases in between. Germline V lookup: CDR1 MNHNS, CDR2 SASEGT. CDR3 residues: CASSVLRGGREYLKKETQYF. DNA of the CDR3: TGTGCCAGCAGTGTCCTAAGGGGGGGCAGGGAGTATCTGAAGAAAGAGACCCAGTACTTC.

The chain employs TRBV14 and TRBJ1-4, with a possible D match to TRBD1 (5 bases). CDR1 is SGHDN, CDR2 FVKESK, per germline. CDR3 length: 18 amino acids. V was shortened by 1 base and J by 1 base, with 16 bases between the two germline ends. This CDR3 reads CASSQVSGHPGTNEKLFF. In nucleotides, the CDR3 is TGTGCCAGCAGCCAAGTTTCAGGACACCCGGGAACTAATGAAAAACTGTTTTTT. The full variable domain, with the rest looked up from reference TRBV14 and TRBJ1-4, is EAGVTQFPSHSVIEKGQTVTLRCDPISGHDNLYWYRRVMGKEIKFLLHFVKESKQDESGMPNNRFLAERTGGTYSTLKVQPAELEDSGVYFCASSQVSGHPGTNEKLFFGSGTQLSVL.

V and J are TRBV7-9 and TRBJ2-7; TRBD1 matches 8 bases. There are 15 residues in the CDR3. Germline CDR1 SEHNR, CDR2 FQNEAQ (reference sequence). With 5 bases clipped from V and 8 bases from J, the junction kept 14 bases outside the gene matches. Written as DNA, the CDR3 is TGTGCCAGCAGCCCTACCGGGACAGGTGAACGTAAGCAGTACTTC. This gives the protein CASSPTGTGERKQYF.

This rearrangement joins TRBV5-1 to TRBJ1-2, with D perhaps matching TRBD1 (5 bases). This CDR3 region has 15 residues. V lost 2 bases, J lost 0 bases, and 11 bases lay in between. In germline, CDR1 is SGHRS, CDR2 YFSETQ. Here the CDR3 DNA reads TGCGCCAGCAGCTTTACCCGGGACTCTAACTATGGCTACACCTTC. Translated: CASSFTRDSNYGYTF. The complete variable domain, with remaining parts taken from reference TRBV5-1 and TRBJ1-2, reads KAGVTQTPRYLIKTRGQQVTLSCSPISGHRSVSWYQQTPGQGLQFLFEYFSETQRNKGNFPGRFSGRQFSNSRSEMNVSTLELGDSALYLCASSFTRDSNYGYTFGSGTRLTVV.

V usage is TRBV5-1 and J usage is TRBJ2-2, with D unresolved. This CDR3 comprises 15 residues. From germline, CDR1 is SGHRS and CDR2 YFSETQ. With 1 base removed from V and 3 bases from J, the gap between germline ends came to 10 bases. The CDR3 DNA follows: TGCGCCAGCAGCTTGATGTCGGTAGACACCGGGGAGCTGTTTTTT. Amino acids: CASSLMSVDTGELFF. The whole variable domain, remainder taken from reference TRBV5-1 and TRBJ2-2, is KAGVTQTPRYLIKTRGQQVTLSCSPISGHRSVSWYQQTPGQGLQFLFEYFSETQRNKGNFPGRFSGRQFSNSRSEMNVSTLELGDSALYLCASSLMSVDTGELFFGEGSRLTVL.

V gene TRBV19 combines with J gene TRBJ1-1, with D unclear. Germline CDR1 is LNHDA and CDR2 is SQIVND (reference sequence). The CDR3 loop spans 15 amino acids. V lost 7 bases and J 0 bases, leaving 15 bases between the germline ends. The DNA for the CDR3 is TGTGCCAGTAAAGCCGCGGGTCGTGTGAACACTGAAGCTTTCTTT. Translated, it gives CASKAAGRVNTEAFF. Full variable domain (outside the CDR3, taken from reference TRBV19 and TRBJ1-1): DGGITQSPKYLFRKEGQNVTLSCEQNLNHDAMYWYRQDPGQGLRLIYYSQIVNDFQKGDIAEGYSVSREKKESFPLTVTSAQKNPTAFYLCASKAAGRVNTEAFFGQGTRLTVV.

V is TRBV6-5 and J is TRBJ2-1; 9 positions agree with TRBD1. CDR3 size: 15 residues. Germline values: CDR1 MNHEY, CDR2 SVGAGI. V was clipped by 1 base and J by 7 bases; unmatched bases: 5. CDR3 protein: CASSYWGQGRNEQFF. In DNA form, the CDR3 reads TGTGCCAGCAGTTACTGGGGACAGGGAAGGAATGAGCAGTTCTTC.

The chain has TRBV7-2 and TRBJ2-3; 9 bases are a match to TRBD2. Trimming at V came to 3 bases and at J to 4 bases, leaving 8 bases not matched to a gene. Germline values: CDR1 SGHTA, CDR2 FQGNSA. The CDR3 sequence is 16 residues long. CDR3 region: CASSFGQRGAADTQYF. The CDR3 region has the DNA TGTGCCAGCAGCTTCGGCCAGCGGGGGGCCGCAGATACGCAGTATTTT.

The rearrangement joins TRBV30 to TRBJ1-2, with 7 bases lining up with TRBD1. With 3 bases clipped from V and 4 bases from J, the junction kept 2 bases outside the gene matches. Looked up from germline, CDR1 is GTSNPN and CDR2 is SVGIG (reference sequence). The CDR3 is 12 amino acids. The CDR3 loop reads CAWSQGGYGYTF. In nucleotides, the CDR3 is TGTGCCTGGAGCCAGGGGGGCTATGGCTACACCTTC.

The rearrangement joins TRBV7-8 to TRBJ1-5, with TRBD1 as a possible D gene (6 bases). CDR1 is SGHVS and CDR2 is FQNEAQ in the germline V gene. CDR3 length: 14 amino acids. V was cut by 2 bases and J by 4 bases, with 9 bases left in between. The CDR3 is CASSLRTENQPQHF. In DNA form, the CDR3 reads TGTGCCAGCAGCTTAAGGACAGAAAATCAGCCCCAGCATTTT.

The rearrangement joins TRBV7-2 to TRBJ2-1; 9 bases match TRBD1. J lost 4 bases, V lost 6 bases, and 1 base had no gene match. The CDR3 is 13 residues long. The germline CDR1 and CDR2 sequences are SGHTA and FQGNSA. CDR3 bases: TGTGCCAGCAGGGACAGGGGTTACAATGAGCAGTTCTTC. This encodes CASRDRGYNEQFF.

The genes are TRBV11-2 and TRBJ1-6, with unresolved D. V gave up 8 bases and J gave up 5 bases, with 4 bases separating them. The CDR3 is 11 amino acids. Germline values: CDR1 SGHAT, CDR2 FQNNGV. The CDR3 loop reads CASGNNSPLHF. CDR3 bases: TGTGCCAGCGGCAATAATTCACCCCTCCACTTT.

The chain links TRBV27 to TRBJ2-1, with 11 positions matching TRBD1. Germline V lookup: CDR1 MNHEY, CDR2 SMNVEV (reference sequence). The CDR3 is made up of 16 amino acids. Losses at the gene ends were 4 bases for V and 2 bases for J; bases not matched to a gene: 4. Here the CDR3 DNA reads TGTGCCAGCAGTTGGACAGGGGGCGCAGCCTACAATGAGCAGTTCTTC. Protein product: CASSWTGGAAYNEQFF.

The chain carries TRBV11-3 and TRBJ2-1; 8 nucleotides align to TRBD2. The germline V gene has CDR1 SGHNT and CDR2 YENEEA. CDR3 length equals 15 residues. The ends lost 4 bases at V and 3 bases at J; junction bases unmatched: 5. This chain's CDR3 is CASSSRGGDYNEQFF. In DNA form, the CDR3 reads TGTGCCAGCAGCTCCCGGGGGGGGGACTACAATGAGCAGTTCTTC.

The chain recombines TRBV30 with TRBJ1-2; D is undetermined. The CDR3 length is 12 residues. Germline CDR1 and CDR2: GTSNPN and SVGIG (reference sequence). V was cut by 5 bases and J by 7 bases, with 14 bases left in between. The CDR3 bases are TGTGCCTGGTCCTTCGGGAACGGTGGCTACACCTTC. It is translated as CAWSFGNGGYTF.

The rearrangement links TRBV14 to TRBJ1-2, with D uncertain. V lost 0 bases to trimming and J lost 8 bases, with 4 bases between them. Per germline, CDR1 SGHDN and CDR2 FVKESK. CDR3 length equals 11 residues. The CDR3 nucleotides read TGTGCCAGCAGCCAAGAGGGCGGCTACACCTTC. Amino acids: CASSQEGGYTF.

The genes are TRBV18 and TRBJ2-7, with D perhaps matching TRBD1 (6 bases). Trimming cost V 8 bases and J 0 bases, with 14 bases left between them. The germline gives CDR1 KGHSH, CDR2 LQKENI. The CDR3 loop spans 14 amino acids. CDR3 amino acids: CASRPGDHSYEQYF. As DNA, the CDR3 is TGTGCCAGCCGACCAGGGGATCACTCCTACGAGCAGTACTTC.

This chain connects TRBV3-1 (or the pseudogene TRBV3-2) to TRBJ1-6, with D unresolved. Per germline, CDR1 LGHDT and CDR2 YNNKEL (reference sequence). Trimming took 1 base from V and 7 from J, leaving 5 bases between them. The CDR3 covers 13 residues. DNA of the CDR3: TGTGCCAGCAGCCAAGCTCGGAATTCACCCCTCCACTTT. Amino acids: CASSQARNSPLHF.

The chain carries TRBV9 and TRBJ1-5; TRBD1 matches 9 bases. There are 15 residues in the CDR3. J was trimmed by 7 bases and V by 3 bases; bases with no gene match: 8. CDR1 and CDR2 from the germline V gene are SGDLS and YYNGEE. CDR3 sequence reads: CASSGTGGAGQPQHF. CDR3 DNA: TGTGCCAGCAGCGGAACAGGGGGCGCAGGACAGCCCCAGCATTTT. Full variable domain (remainder filled in from reference TRBV9 and TRBJ1-5): DSGVTQTPKHLITATGQRVTLRCSPRSGDLSVYWYQQSLDQGLQFLIQYYNGEERAKGNILERFSAQQFPDLHSELNLSSLELGDSALYFCASSGTGGAGQPQHFGDGTRLSIL.

Worth noting for this clone: The same CDR3 can be traced to other DNA sequences in this sample. V is TRBV7-8 and J is TRBJ2-7; weak D call: TRBD2 (5 bases). Between the trimmed V and J ends, which lost 5 bases and 2 bases, there was a span of 13 bases. This CDR3 has 14 amino acids. The germline V gene encodes CDR1 SGHVS and CDR2 FQNEAQ. CDR3 in amino acids: CASSVEEGTYEQYF. CDR3 in DNA: TGTGCCAGCAGCGTGGAGGAAGGGACCTACGAGCAGTACTTC.

J is TRBJ2-7 and V is TRBV5-4, with a tentative D call TRBD1 (6 bases). Looked up from germline, CDR1 is SGHNT and CDR2 is YYREEE (reference sequence). Trimming took off 2 bases at V and 2 bases at J, with 14 bases between the two ends. The CDR3 spans 15 residues. The CDR3 region has the DNA TGTGCCAGCAGCTTTGCCGGGACACAAACCTACGAGCAGTACTTC. Translated, it gives CASSFAGTQTYEQYF.